This TCR beta chain was recovered during a study of lymphopenia after photon versus proton radiotherapy. The V end lost 5 bases, the J end lost 0 bases, and 7 bases lay between the germline ends. The germline V gene encodes CDR1 SQVTM and CDR2 ANQGSEA. There are 13 residues in the CDR3. The study, taken as a whole, reports: Larger post-nadir TCR diversity loss correlated inversely with survival in deceased patients. Authors raise, but do not show, better survival with proton therapy. Under photons, naive T cells and diversity fell while effector/memory populations rose.

Comment on this clone: The antigen is unknown.

Profiled with immunoSEQ multiplex PCR; TCRdb holds only in-frame clones, not every one. The sample includes over 40,000 clones, 80% to 95% seen only once; the top ten take roughly 18%. This clonotype originated in a woman in her thirties or forties with cholangiocarcinoma. The V call is TRBV29-1, the J call TRBJ2-2, with D possibly being TRBD1 (5 bases). This specimen was peripheral blood, taken from a patient treated with photon-based radiotherapy. The DNA for the CDR3 is TGCAGCGTTCAGGGAACGAACACCGGGGAGCTGTTTTTT. Its translation is CSVQGTNTGELFF.